This is a list of T cell receptor beta chains from one sample in a study of blood T cell repertoires in COVID-19. Produced via immunoSEQ multiplex PCR; TCRdb's table is partial and in-frame only. The table lists fewer than 400,000 clones, around 86% of them singletons. Sequencing was carried out using PBMCs or T cells enriched from blood (not recorded which). These receptors originate from a man between 60 and 75 years old who had recovered from COVID-19. CDR3s include the opening cysteine and the closing phenylalanine or tryptophan. The order of the fields is CDR3 DNA, CDR3 protein, D gene, V gene, clone size, J gene, CDR3 length. The D gene is left open where the match is weak. Clone size is stated in some rows and not others, as once, few, many or a class when expanded.

TGTGCCAGCAGCCCCACAATTTTGGACAGGGGAATTCAGTACTTC,CASSPTILDRGIQYF,TRBD1,TRBV14,NA,TRBJ2-4,15
TGTGCCAGCAGCCCCAGGGTGGAAAAACTGTTTTTT,CASSPRVEKLFF,NA,TRBV6-5,NA,TRBJ1-4,12
TGTGCCAGCAGTTTCGAACTAGCGGGAGGAATCGGGGAGCTGTTTTTT,CASSFELAGGIGELFF,TRBD2,TRBV6-5,NA,TRBJ2-2,16
TGTGCCAGCAGTTTTACGGGTAGAGCGGACAATGAGCAGTTCTTC,CASSFTGRADNEQFF,NA,TRBV28,NA,TRBJ2-1,15
TGTGCCAGCAGTTCTCCCCCCGGGACATTACACTACGAGCAGTACTTC,CASSSPPGTLHYEQYF,NA,TRBV28,NA,TRBJ2-7,16
TGCAGTGCTAGTCCTAGCGGGTTCTCCTACGAGCAGTACTTC,CSASPSGFSYEQYF,TRBD2,TRBV20-1,NA,TRBJ2-7,14
TGTGCCAGCAGTTCGGGGGAGGTCGCAGATACGCAGTATTTT,CASSSGEVADTQYF,NA,TRBV28,NA,TRBJ2-3,14
TGTGCCAGCAGCGTAGCTATATGGGGCAGTCAGTACTTC,CASSVAIWGSQYF,NA,TRBV9,few,TRBJ2-7,13
TGTGCCAGCAGTTTTCAGGGAGAAAAACTGTTTTTT,CASSFQGEKLFF,NA,TRBV27,NA,TRBJ1-4,12
TGTGCCAGCAGTCCCTACTACAGGGATGGAGAAAAACTGTTTTTT,CASSPYYRDGEKLFF,NA,TRBV6-5,NA,TRBJ1-4,15
TGTGCCAGCAGTTCACCGGGGGGCAGCAACTACGAGCAGTACTTC,CASSSPGGSNYEQYF,NA,TRBV28,once,TRBJ2-7,15
TGTGCCATCAGTGAGCCCGACAGGGGACACCAGCCCCAGCATTTT,CAISEPDRGHQPQHF,TRBD1,TRBV10-3,NA,TRBJ1-5,15
TGTGCCAGCGGACTGATCTCTGGAAACACCATATATTTT,CASGLISGNTIYF,NA,TRBV2,NA,TRBJ1-3,13
TGTGCCAGCAGTGACCCTAGCGACACAGATACGCAGTATTTT,CASSDPSDTDTQYF,NA,TRBV2,NA,TRBJ2-3,14
TGTGCCAGCAGGGGAGACAATGAGCAGTTCTTC,CASRGDNEQFF,NA,TRBV7-3,NA,TRBJ2-1,11
TGCGCCAGCAGCTTCGGGACAGGCAGCACACCCCTCCACTTT,CASSFGTGSTPLHF,TRBD1,TRBV5-1,NA,TRBJ1-6,14
TGTGCCAGCAGCCCCGGACTCACAGATACGCAGTATTTT,CASSPGLTDTQYF,NA,TRBV7-2,NA,TRBJ2-3,13
TGTGCCAGCAGCCAGGGGAGAAGCACAGATACGCAGTATTTT,CASSQGRSTDTQYF,NA,TRBV6-5,NA,TRBJ2-3,14
TGTGCCAGCAGCTTAGGGCGGGAGGTGGGTAATGAGCAGTTCTTC,CASSLGREVGNEQFF,TRBD2,TRBV7-9,NA,TRBJ2-1,15
TGCAGCGGCGGACTAGCGGGGGCCGCTGAGCAGTTCTTC,CSGGLAGAAEQFF,TRBD2,TRBV29-1,NA,TRBJ2-1,13
TGTGCCAGCTCACCGGGGAGGGTAGCAACTAATGAAAAACTGTTTTTT,CASSPGRVATNEKLFF,NA,TRBV18,once,TRBJ1-4,16
TGTGCCAGCAGTTGGACCCCCGAAGTTAGCGGAAGATCCGACGAGCAGTACTTC,CASSWTPEVSGRSDEQYF,NA,TRBV6-2/TRBV6-3,NA,TRBJ2-7,18
TGTGCCAGCAGCTTAAGGCGCGCAGGGGCTAAGGGCTATGGCTACACCTTC,CASSLRRAGAKGYGYTF,NA,TRBV7-9,NA,TRBJ1-2,17
TGTGCCAGCAGCTTGACTCTAGCGGGGAACAATGAGCAGTTCTTC,CASSLTLAGNNEQFF,TRBD2,TRBV5-4,NA,TRBJ2-1,15
TGTGCCAGCTCAGGGGGGGAGAAAGCTTTCTTT,CASSGGEKAFF,NA,TRBV18,NA,TRBJ1-1,11
TGTGCCAGCAGCGCCACAGGGAGCTCCTACGAGCAGTACTTC,CASSATGSSYEQYF,NA,TRBV28,once,TRBJ2-7,14
TGTGCCAGCAGCCCGGGACAGGGGAGGGCGTCCTACAATGAGCAGTTCTTC,CASSPGQGRASYNEQFF,TRBD1,TRBV5-4,few,TRBJ2-1,17
TGTGCCAGCAGCTCTTTCGGGTCCCAAAACTACAATGAGCAGTTCTTC,CASSSFGSQNYNEQFF,NA,TRBV7-9,NA,TRBJ2-1,16
TGTGCCACCAGCAGAGATAGGTCCCGTACTAGCGGGAGGTTTGGGGAGACCCAGTACTTC,CATSRDRSRTSGRFGETQYF,TRBD2,TRBV15,NA,TRBJ2-5,20